The rows below give T cell receptor beta chains drawn from one sample of a study of blood T cell repertoires in COVID-19. This table comes from immunoSEQ multiplex PCR, and its TCRdb copy is limited to in-frame clones, with some not included. The repertoire holds roughly 62,000 clones, with about four fifths as singletons. Sequenced: peripheral blood. The receptor source for this set is a human donor in a cohort sampled during active COVID-19. CDR3s include the opening cysteine and the closing phenylalanine or tryptophan. D genes are given only for firm matches. Expanded clones are given a class, and other clones once, few, many or no size at all.

v_gene	abundance	len	j_gene	d_gene	CDR3nt	CDR3aa
TRBV5-6	NA	13	TRBJ2-1	NA	TGTGCCAGCAGCTTTAATAGCGTCCATGAGCAGTTCTTC	CASSFNSVHEQFF
TRBV27	NA	15	TRBJ2-3	TRBD1	TGTGCCAGCAGAACCTGGACAGGGGGCACAGATACGCAGTATTTT	CASRTWTGGTDTQYF
TRBV7-6	NA	17	TRBJ2-2	TRBD2	TGTGCCAGCAGCTTAGCGACTAGCGGGGGGAACACCGGGGAGCTGTTTTTT	CASSLATSGGNTGELFF
TRBV28	once	15	TRBJ1-1	NA	TGTGCCAGCAGTCCCGAGGGGGGGTGGGACACTGAAGCTTTCTTT	CASSPEGGWDTEAFF
TRBV5-8	NA	14	TRBJ1-6	TRBD1	TGTGCCAGCAATATAGGACAGGGGAACTCACCCCTCCACTTT	CASNIGQGNSPLHF
TRBV7-8	NA	13	TRBJ1-2	NA	TGTGCCAGCAGCTTAGTTACTAACTATGGCTACACCTTC	CASSLVTNYGYTF
TRBV18	NA	18	TRBJ1-5	NA	TGTGCCAGCTCACCTTATTTAGGAGGGATGGGTAGCAATCAGCCCCAGCATTTT	CASSPYLGGMGSNQPQHF
TRBV28	few	15	TRBJ2-7	TRBD1	TGTGCCAGCAGTCCAGGGGGCGGACCAAGCTACGAGCAGTACTTC	CASSPGGGPSYEQYF
TRBV6-1	many	17	TRBJ1-5	NA	TGTGCCAGCAGTGAACAGGGGTTGAGGGATAGCAATCAGCCCCAGCATTTT	CASSEQGLRDSNQPQHF
TRBV5-1	NA	16	TRBJ2-5	NA	TGCGCCAGCAGCCCGACCGGGCCCCGGGGACAAGAGACCCAGTACTTC	CASSPTGPRGQETQYF
TRBV7-9	NA	15	TRBJ2-2	NA	TGTGCCAGCAGCTCTACACAGGGAGGGACCGGGGAGCTGTTTTTT	CASSSTQGGTGELFF
TRBV5-1	few	14	TRBJ2-2	NA	TGCGCCAGCAGCACGGACAGCCTCACCGGGGAGCTGTTTTTT	CASSTDSLTGELFF
TRBV7-6	NA	11	TRBJ2-5	NA	TGTGCCAGCAGCCGGGAAGAGACCCAGTACTTC	CASSREETQYF
TRBV27	many	13	TRBJ1-2	TRBD1	TGTGCCAGCAGTTCGGGACAGGGATATGGCTACACCTTC	CASSSGQGYGYTF
TRBV30	NA	15	TRBJ1-5	TRBD1	TGTGCCTGGTCACCTACAGGGGAGGGCAATCAGCCCCAGCATTTT	CAWSPTGEGNQPQHF
TRBV5-1	NA	14	TRBJ1-1	NA	TGCGCCAGCAGCTTACAAGGGGAGGCGTCTGAAGCTTTCTTT	CASSLQGEASEAFF
TRBV4-1	NA	15	TRBJ2-7	NA	TGCGCCAGCAGCCAAGAGGGGGGATTCTCCTACGAGCAGTACTTC	CASSQEGGFSYEQYF
TRBV10-3	NA	14	TRBJ1-1	NA	TGTGCCATCAGCGGGAGGGGAATGAACACTGAAGCTTTCTTT	CAISGRGMNTEAFF
TRBV5-1	once	14	TRBJ2-3	TRBD1	TGCGCCAGCAGCTTCCAGGGGGCTGGGATTGGGCAGTATTTT	CASSFQGAGIGQYF
TRBV6-5	once	13	TRBJ1-2	NA	TGTGCCAGCAGGGTAACGGGGTCGGATGGCTACACCTTC	CASRVTGSDGYTF
TRBV7-3	NA	14	TRBJ2-7	NA	TGTGCCAGCAGCTTAACGAGAGACACCTACGAGCAGTACTTC	CASSLTRDTYEQYF
TRBV7-6	NA	16	TRBJ2-3	NA	TGTGCCAGCAGCTTAGTAGGGAGTGACGGGACAGATACGCAGTATTTT	CASSLVGSDGTDTQYF
TRBV11-2	NA	13	TRBJ2-7	NA	TGTGCCAGCAGCTCAGGGACTGCCTACGAGCAGTACTTC	CASSSGTAYEQYF
TRBV19	NA	14	TRBJ2-5	TRBD2	TGTGCCAGTAGTATACGACTAGCAGGGGAGACCCAGTACTTC	CASSIRLAGETQYF
TRBV2	NA	15	TRBJ2-2	TRBD1	TGTGCCAGCAGCGAACAGGGGGCGAGCAGCGGGGAGCTGTTTTTT	CASSEQGASSGELFF
TRBV28	NA	14	TRBJ2-1	NA	TGTGCCAGCAATGAGGGAGGGGGCTACAATGAGCAGTTCTTC	CASNEGGGYNEQFF
TRBV14	once	16	TRBJ1-2	TRBD1	TGTGCCAGCAGCCCAATGGGACAGCCGGGCTACTATGGCTACACCTTC	CASSPMGQPGYYGYTF
TRBV6-2/TRBV6-3	once	15	TRBJ2-3	NA	TGTGCCAGCAGCCCGCCGGACAGATACACAGATACGCAGTATTTT	CASSPPDRYTDTQYF
TRBV3-1/TRBV3-2	NA	14	TRBJ1-6	NA	TGTGCCAGCAGCCAAGAATGGGCCTTCAGGCCCCTCCACTTT	CASSQEWAFRPLHF
TRBV5-1	NA	15	TRBJ2-7	TRBD1	TGCGCCAGCAGCTCCCCAGACAGGGGCACCTACGAGCAGTACTTC	CASSSPDRGTYEQYF
TRBV27	NA	14	TRBJ2-7	NA	TGTGCCAGCAGTTTAATGGGGGCGCAGCGCGAGCAGTACTTC	CASSLMGAQREQYF